This is a list of T cell receptor beta chains from one sample in a study of blood T cell repertoires in COVID-19. Sequenced by immunoSEQ multiplex PCR; TCRdb stores in-frame clones only, minus some. The table lists 150,000 to 200,000 clones, approximately 88% of them singletons, with 10% to 15% in the top ten. Sequencing was done on a sample of PBMCs or T cells enriched from blood (not recorded which). These receptors all stem from a woman aged 60-75 years who had recovered from COVID-19. CDR3s include the opening cysteine and the closing phenylalanine or tryptophan. A D gene is named only where the DNA matches it firmly. Not every row has a clone size; where given, it reads once, few, many or a size class.

v_gene,abundance,j_gene,d_gene,CDR3nt,CDR3aa
TRBV28,.,TRBJ1-1,.,TGTGCCAGCAGTTTATGGGGGGCCGGGATGAACACTGAAGCTTTCTTT,CASSLWGAGMNTEAFF
TRBV6-2/TRBV6-3,.,TRBJ2-2,.,TGTGCCAGCAGTTACGAGTTGCCTAGATTAACCGGGGAGCTGTTTTTT,CASSYELPRLTGELFF
TRBV28,.,TRBJ2-5,TRBD1,TGTGCCAGCAGTCTGCAATCACAGGGGGGAAAGACCCAGTACTTC,CASSLQSQGGKTQYF
TRBV12-3/TRBV12-4,.,TRBJ2-5,.,TGTGCCAGCAGCCCGAGAGAGACCCAGTACTTC,CASSPRETQYF
TRBV30,.,TRBJ1-3,.,TGTGCCTGGAGTGTTTTACAGGCCTCTGGAAACACCATATATTTT,CAWSVLQASGNTIYF
TRBV29-1,.,TRBJ2-1,.,TGCAGCGTAGAGCGATATGAGCAGTTCTTC,CSVERYEQFF
TRBV5-1,few,TRBJ1-5,TRBD1,TGCGCCAGCAGCCAGGAGGGGGCAGGGAATCAGCCCCAGCATTTT,CASSQEGAGNQPQHF
TRBV5-4,.,TRBJ2-7,TRBD2,TGTGCCAGCAGCCCCACTAGCGGGGCGACCTACGAGCAGTACTTC,CASSPTSGATYEQYF
TRBV12-5,once,TRBJ1-2,TRBD1,TGTGCTAGTGGTTTGGACGCCGGGACAGGGAGCGGCTACACCTTC,CASGLDAGTGSGYTF
TRBV19,.,TRBJ1-4,TRBD1,TGTGCCAGTAGTACCCGGGACAGGCAAAATGAAAAACTGTTTTTT,CASSTRDRQNEKLFF
TRBV19,.,TRBJ2-1,TRBD2,TGTGCCAGTAGCTCTAGCGGGGGGTCCTACAATGAGCAGTTCTTC,CASSSSGGSYNEQFF
TRBV4-2,.,TRBJ1-1,.,TGTGCCAGCTCGGAGTTGGTAAACACTGAAGCTTTCTTT,CASSELVNTEAFF
TRBV28,.,TRBJ1-6,TRBD1,TGTGCCAGCAGTCTCGGGACAGGGAATTCACCCCTCCACTTT,CASSLGTGNSPLHF
TRBV7-9,.,TRBJ2-7,TRBD1,TGTGCCAGCTCTGGGACAGGGACATCCTACGAGCAGTACTTC,CASSGTGTSYEQYF
TRBV11-2,.,TRBJ1-1,TRBD1,TGTGCCAGCAGTCTCCGGGACAGCCAAGAAGCTTTCTTT,CASSLRDSQEAFF
TRBV7-2,.,TRBJ2-2,.,TGTGCCAGCAGCTTAATTGGCTTCAACGGGGAGCTGTTTTTT,CASSLIGFNGELFF
TRBV5-6,few,TRBJ2-1,TRBD1,TGTGCCAGCACTCGGGACAGCGATGAGCAGTTCTTC,CASTRDSDEQFF
TRBV3-1/TRBV3-2,.,TRBJ1-6,.,TGTGCCAGCAGCCAAGAGTTCGGGCAGCCGGGGATGTCACCCCTCCACTTT,CASSQEFGQPGMSPLHF
TRBV3-1/TRBV3-2,.,TRBJ2-1,.,TGTGCCAGCAGCCTTCTATGGGCCCCTGAGCAGTTCTTC,CASSLLWAPEQFF
TRBV6-4,.,TRBJ2-3,TRBD2,TGTGCCAGCAGTCCTGGACTAGCGGGGGGCACAGATACGCAGTATTTT,CASSPGLAGGTDTQYF
TRBV5-8,.,TRBJ2-5,.,TGTGCCAGCAGCTTCCTATCGGGGGGCCTAGAGACCCAGTACTTC,CASSFLSGGLETQYF
TRBV5-8,.,TRBJ1-1,.,TGTGCCAGCAGCTTCGGGACATCCTCGAACACTGAAGCTTTCTTT,CASSFGTSSNTEAFF
TRBV19,.,TRBJ1-3,.,TGTGCCAGTAGTATCGACCAGGTGTCCTCTGGAAACACCATATATTTT,CASSIDQVSSGNTIYF
TRBV28,.,TRBJ1-1,TRBD1,TGTGCCAGCAGTTTAGCAGGGGGCGCGAAAGCTTTCTTT,CASSLAGGAKAFF
TRBV7-9,.,TRBJ2-1,.,TGTGCCAGCAGCTTAGCGCGCCGAGAGCAGTTCTTC,CASSLARREQFF
TRBV6-5,.,TRBJ1-1,TRBD1,TGTGCCAGCAAAGGCCGGGACAGAAACACTGAAGCTTTCTTT,CASKGRDRNTEAFF
TRBV5-1,once,TRBJ1-2,TRBD1,TGCGCCAGCAGCTTGGAGGGGACAGCCTACTATGGCTACACCTTC,CASSLEGTAYYGYTF
TRBV19,.,TRBJ1-3,.,TGTGCCAGTAGTACCGGGGAAAGCATAAACACCATATATTTT,CASSTGESINTIYF
TRBV25-1,few,TRBJ2-7,.,TGTGCCAGCAGTGAAACATGGGGGGGCGGAAAGCACGAGCAGTACTTC,CASSETWGGGKHEQYF
TRBV5-1,.,TRBJ2-3,.,TGCGCCAGCAGCAGCTACAGCAGGGAAGATACGCAGTATTTT,CASSSYSREDTQYF
TRBV5-4,.,TRBJ2-2,.,TGTGCCAGCAGCTTGGAGTCGAGTAACACCGGGGAGCTGTTTTTT,CASSLESSNTGELFF
TRBV20-1,once,TRBJ1-5,TRBD1,TGCAGTGCGAAAGGACAGGGCCTTCAGCATTTT,CSAKGQGLQHF
TRBV5-1,.,TRBJ1-2,.,TGCGCCAGCAGCTTGTTGCCTCAGGGATACGACGGCTACACCTTC,CASSLLPQGYDGYTF
TRBV2,.,TRBJ1-1,TRBD1,TGTGCCAGCAGTCCGCGGACAGGGTTGAACACTGAAGCTTTCTTT,CASSPRTGLNTEAFF
TRBV18,once,TRBJ1-1,.,TGTGCCAGCTCACCCCCGACAGCCATGAACACTGAAGCTTTCTTT,CASSPPTAMNTEAFF
TRBV5-4,.,TRBJ2-1,TRBD1,TGTGCCAGCAGCTACAGGGGGCTCTACAATGAGCAGTTCTTC,CASSYRGLYNEQFF
TRBV2,.,TRBJ1-2,.,TGTGCCAGCAGTGAAGCTTGGGTCAGGGAGGGAAAGGGCTACACCTTC,CASSEAWVREGKGYTF
TRBV16,.,TRBJ2-3,.,TGTGCCAGCAGCCCCGCGGGTAGCGGCACAGATACGCAGTATTTT,CASSPAGSGTDTQYF
TRBV7-2,.,TRBJ1-4,TRBD1,TGTGCCAGCAGCTCGGACAGGGAGGGTGAAAAACTGTTTTTT,CASSSDREGEKLFF
TRBV10-3,once,TRBJ1-3,.,TGTGCCATCAGTGAGTCGATCGGGGGTAGCAGTGGAAACACCATATATTTT,CAISESIGGSSGNTIYF
TRBV18,.,TRBJ2-7,TRBD1,TGTGCCAGCTCACGACCGACAGGGAACCGGAACGAGCAGTACTTC,CASSRPTGNRNEQYF
TRBV11-3,.,TRBJ2-3,.,TGTGCCAGCAGCGCCAACGCGGGGCACACAGATACGCAGTATTTT,CASSANAGHTDTQYF
TRBV6-5,.,TRBJ1-2,.,TGTGCCATCCCCTACGGCAGGAACTATGGCTACACCTTC,CAIPYGRNYGYTF
TRBV7-2,.,TRBJ2-5,.,TGTGCCAGCAGCGCCGGCCCGAGGGAGACCCAGTACTTC,CASSAGPRETQYF
TRBV5-1,few,TRBJ2-7,.,TGCGCCAGCAGCGCCGGGACTGCCCTAGACTACGAGCAGTACTTC,CASSAGTALDYEQYF
TRBV24-1,.,TRBJ1-2,.,TGTGCCACCAGTGATTATGACAGGAGTTATGGCTACACCTTC,CATSDYDRSYGYTF
TRBV5-1,few,TRBJ2-1,.,TGCGCCAGCAGCTTGACGGGTAGCTCCTACAATGAGCAGTTCTTC,CASSLTGSSYNEQFF
TRBV5-1,.,TRBJ2-5,TRBD1,TGCGCCAGCAAATCGGGACAGCAGCAAGAGACCCAGTACTTC,CASKSGQQQETQYF
TRBV9,.,TRBJ2-3,TRBD2,TGTGCCAGCAGCTTGGGGACTAGCGGGGCCCGCACAGATACGCAGTATTTT,CASSLGTSGARTDTQYF
TRBV7-2,once,TRBJ1-2,.,TGTGCCAGCAGCCCGGACAGAAACTATGGCTACACCTTC,CASSPDRNYGYTF
TRBV7-9,.,TRBJ2-5,.,TGTGCCAGCAGCTTGTTGGGCTCCCAAGAGACCCAGTACTTC,CASSLLGSQETQYF
TRBV19,medium-sized,TRBJ2-1,.,TGTGCCAGTAGTCTGGAGGGGAATGAGCAGTTCTTC,CASSLEGNEQFF
TRBV5-6,.,TRBJ1-3,.,TGTGCCAGCAGCTTCGGTGTATCCGGAAACACCATATATTTT,CASSFGVSGNTIYF
TRBV5-4,.,TRBJ1-2,TRBD1,TGTGCCAGCAGCACCCCGGGACAGTATGGCTACACCTTC,CASSTPGQYGYTF
TRBV5-4,.,TRBJ2-2,TRBD2,TGTGCCAGCAGCTTAGCTAGCGGGAGGCTTGACACCGGGGAGCTGTTTTTT,CASSLASGRLDTGELFF
TRBV5-5,.,TRBJ1-2,TRBD1,TGTGCCAGCAGCCCCGAAGGGGGCGGCTACACCTTC,CASSPEGGGYTF
TRBV28,.,TRBJ1-1,TRBD1,TGTGCCAGCAGTCCCAGGACAGGGACGGGCAACACTGAAGCTTTCTTT,CASSPRTGTGNTEAFF
TRBV13,.,TRBJ2-5,.,TGTGCCAGCAGCTTACGGGGGATCCAAGAGACCCAGTACTTC,CASSLRGIQETQYF
TRBV24-1,.,TRBJ2-3,TRBD2,TGTGCCACCAGTGAATCTAGCGGGAGAACGGACACAGATACGCAGTATTTT,CATSESSGRTDTDTQYF